This TCR delta chain is from a study of γδ T cells in repeated Plasmodium falciparum infection (dated by TCRdb to about 2021). Regarding the study in general: The natural-infection arm enrolled Malian children exposed to intense seasonal malaria transmission, compared against age and gender matched Australian children. Roughly 5 malaria-naive U.S. adults underwent four controlled human malaria infections by bites from P. falciparum NF54-infected Anopheles stephensi mosquitoes over about 600 days. Malian gammadelta TCR repertoires were analysed cross-sectionally during no-transmission periods and were analysed longitudinally across acute febrile malaria episodes. Samples were collected from controlled-infection subjects at baseline, immediately before selected infections, and 21 days after each infection. The study looked at how repeated Plasmodium falciparum infection shapes the human gammadelta T cell repertoire, using both natural infection in Mali and controlled human malaria infection. The investigation overall reported the following: Analysis of inter-individual variability in gammadelta T cell responses was limited by the small size of the controlled-infection cohort. In Vdelta2-negative gammadelta TCR repertoires, which were largely Vdelta1+, repeated controlled infections appeared to drive waves of new clonotype selection. Generalizability was limited because the Malian cohort was drawn from a small rural village of predominantly one ethnic group. Vgamma9/Vdelta2+ TCR repertoires kept a highly stable polyclonal repertoire across time and infection, and many TCRgamma sequences overlapped between individuals. Compared with Australian children, Malian children appeared to have Vdelta2-negative gammadelta TCR repertoires that were more clonally expanded, less diverse and less shared.

This clone was observed a handful of times. The antigen it binds to is not known. For this DNA, TCRdb reports the protein of a much larger clone, which diverges at residue 4, most likely from a read error; the protein presented here is translated directly from the DNA. For bulk TCR repertoire analysis, Vgamma9/Vdelta2+ and Vdelta2-negative gammadelta T cell populations were flow-sorted out of peripheral blood mononuclear cells. Library construction relied on multiplex PCR. Sequencing instrument: Illumina MiSeq. Both TCR gamma (TRG) and TCR delta (TRD) chains were sequenced from each sorted gammadelta T cell sample. In the source study's methods: The repertoire analyses drew on clonotype tree plots, the accumulated frequency of the top 20 clonotypes, and diversity index (DI) and D75 metrics. TCRdb recomputed clones from the public reads with CATT; identical DNA rows were then combined. The V and J calls reflect TCRdb's pipeline rather than the authors' work. This sample holds around 50,000 delta-chain clones; around 1.7% were observed only once. Together, the top ten hold about 15% of the sample.

CDR1 is given as TSWWSYY and CDR2 as QGS, both from the germline V gene. Measured from the cysteine to the phenylalanine, the CDR3 is 23 residues long. Just the 69-base CDR3 DNA is kept, in frame starting at base 1. The sequence came from a pool of human donors (malaria-infected and uninfected, not separated). What was sequenced was gamma-delta T cells from blood. Recombination connected TRDV1 to TRDJ1, and 9 bases in between align with TRDD3. The J gene is not listed in TCRdb, so it was assigned here from a DNA match to germline. The CDR3 amino acid sequence is: CALRETVLPSAMGIRANTDKLIF. The DNA is TGTGCTCTTAGGGAGACTGTCCTGCCTTCCGCGATGGGGATACGCGCTAACACCGATAAACTCATCTTT.